The 28 T cell receptor beta chains given below trace back to one sample, sequenced in a study of blood T cell repertoires in COVID-19. This table comes from immunoSEQ multiplex PCR, and its TCRdb copy is limited to in-frame clones, with some not included. Of hundreds of thousands of clones listed, more than 75% were seen once; the top ten hold 1.5% to 2%. Sample: PBMCs or T cells enriched from blood (not recorded which). The receptors originated from a middle-aged man in a cohort exposed to, infected with or recovered from COVID-19 (not recorded which).

Concerning this clone: An end of the junction does not agree with germline; a read error may underlie this. V and J are TRBV15 and TRBJ2-3; possibly TRBD1 for D (6 bases). Germline CDR1 and CDR2: LNHNV and YYDKDF (reference sequence). The CDR3 is made up of 15 amino acids. Written as DNA, the CDR3 is TGTGCCACCAGGAGAGGTGCAGGGGACACAGATACGCAGTATTTT. As protein: CATRRGAGDTDTQYF.

The rearrangement links TRBV19 to TRBJ2-7, with 7 bases identical to TRBD2. The germline CDR1 and CDR2 sequences are LNHDA and SQIVND (reference sequence). The CDR3 consists of 15 residues. J lost 0 bases, V lost 1 base, and 3 bases had no gene match. CDR3 residues: CASSIAGGNSYEQYF. The CDR3 bases are TGTGCCAGTAGTATAGCGGGAGGTAACTCCTACGAGCAGTACTTC.

The CDR3 is CATRRYTGQGYTF. For the CDR3, the DNA is TGTGCCACCAGACGGTATACAGGTCAAGGCTACACCTTC. This chain uses TRBV5-8 with TRBJ1-2, with D maybe TRBD1 (5 bases). Trimming took off 9 bases at V and 8 bases at J, with 20 bases between the two ends. Germline V CDR1 and CDR2: SGHTS, YDEGEE. CDR3 length: 13 amino acids.

V and J are TRBV5-4 and TRBJ1-2; D gene ambiguous. The CDR3 covers 10 residues. With 5 bases removed from V and 7 bases from J, the gap between germline ends came to 6 bases. Germline lookup yields CDR1 SGHNT and CDR2 YYREEE (reference sequence). CDR3 nucleotides: TGTGCCAGCAGTAATCCTGGCTACACCTTC. It encodes CASSNPGYTF. Full variable domain (missing parts from reference TRBV5-4 and TRBJ1-2): ETGVTQSPTHLIKTRGQQVTLRCSSQSGHNTVSWYQQALGQGPQFIFQYYREEENGRGNFPPRFSGLQFPNYSSELNVNALELDDSALYLCASSNPGYTFGSGTRLTVV.

The J gene is TRBJ2-1, the V gene TRBV3-1 (or the pseudogene TRBV3-2); D unresolved. Germline V gene data show CDR1 as LGHDT and CDR2 as YNNKEL (reference sequence). V was cut by 5 bases and J by 0 bases, with 11 bases left in between. CDR3 size: 15 residues. The CDR3 DNA follows: TGTGCCAGCAGCGAGACTTTCAGCTCCTACAATGAGCAGTTCTTC. Translated: CASSETFSSYNEQFF.

V usage is TRBV27 and J usage is TRBJ2-7; D call uncertain. There are 16 residues in the CDR3. Trimming stripped 0 bases from V and 4 bases from J, with 16 bases between. Germline CDR1 MNHEY, CDR2 SMNVEV (reference sequence). CDR3 coding DNA: TGTGCCAGCAGTTTATCGTCGAGAAATCCTTCTTACGAGCAGTACTTC. Protein: CASSLSSRNPSYEQYF.

The gene calls are TRBV5-1 and TRBJ1-1, with TRBD1 as a possible D gene (5 bases). Deletions cut 4 bases from V and 0 bases from J, with 13 bases between. Germline V gives CDR1 SGHRS, CDR2 YFSETQ. The CDR3 sequence is 15 residues long. CDR3 residues: CASSHGGVMNTEAFF. CDR3 nucleotides: TGCGCCAGCAGCCATGGGGGGGTCATGAACACTGAAGCTTTCTTT.

There are a few counts of this clone. The J gene is TRBJ2-1, the V gene TRBV7-9; 9 positions match TRBD2. V lost 5 bases, J lost 1 base, and 3 bases stayed unmatched. CDR1 is SEHNR and CDR2 is FQNEAQ in the germline V gene (reference sequence). The CDR3 is made up of 15 amino acids. The CDR3 region has the DNA TGTGCCAGCAGCCGCGGGAGGGAGTCCTACAATGAGCAGTTCTTC. It is translated as CASSRGRESYNEQFF.

J is TRBJ2-5 and V is TRBV27; D ambiguous. The CDR3 has 14 amino acids. Germline CDR1 reads MNHEY; CDR2 reads SMNVEV (reference sequence). Trimming removed 3 bases at V and 1 base at J, with 9 bases between. The CDR3 reads CASSFATTQETQYF. In DNA form, the CDR3 reads TGTGCCAGCAGTTTCGCTACTACCCAAGAGACCCAGTACTTC.

The chain carries TRBV4-1 and TRBJ2-6; 7 bases match TRBD1. Looked up from germline, CDR1 is MGHRA and CDR2 is YSYEKL. This CDR3 is built from 18 residues. V gave up 0 bases and J gave up 2 bases; unmatched junction bases: 7. CDR3 region: CASSQDWDRETGANVLTF. CDR3 in DNA: TGCGCCAGCAGCCAAGATTGGGACAGAGAAACTGGGGCCAACGTCCTGACTTTC.

To note about this clone: The same CDR3 also results from other DNA sequences found in this sample. The V call is TRBV6-5, the J call TRBJ2-7; TRBD2 aligns across 11 bases. After removal of 6 bases from V and 3 bases from J, the junction contained 1 base not matched to a gene. CDR3 length: 13 residues. The germline V gene encodes CDR1 MNHEY and CDR2 SVGAGI. The CDR3 DNA reads TGTGCCAGCAGACTAGCGGGAGTCTACGAGCAGTACTTC. It encodes CASRLAGVYEQYF.

The chain joins TRBV29-1 to TRBJ2-1; 9 bases align to TRBD1. J was trimmed by 12 bases and V by 0 bases; bases with no gene match: 12. CDR3 length: 15 amino acids. Per the germline V gene, CDR1 is SQVTM and CDR2 is ANQGSEA. The CDR3 reads CSVEDLGQGHRGQFF. The CDR3 region has the DNA TGCAGCGTTGAAGATCTTGGACAGGGGCACCGGGGGCAGTTCTTC.

V is TRBV7-9 and J is TRBJ1-1; 10 bases line up with TRBD1. Looked up from germline, CDR1 is SEHNR and CDR2 is FQNEAQ (reference sequence). Trimming took 3 bases from V and 11 from J; bases not matched to a gene: 6. The CDR3 length is 13 residues. This CDR3 is CASSLGQGRAAFF. The CDR3, as DNA: TGTGCCAGCAGCTTGGGACAGGGGAGAGCGGCTTTCTTT.

The chain couples TRBV28 to TRBJ2-2; 11 nucleotides align to TRBD2. Germline V lookup: CDR1 MDHEN, CDR2 SYDVKM. The CDR3 covers 17 residues. V shed 3 bases and J 6 bases; nucleotides not matched to a gene: 9. Here the CDR3 DNA reads TGTGCCAGCAGTTTTCGTAGCGGGAGGGCCCGGGCCGGGGAGCTGTTTTTT. This sequence encodes CASSFRSGRARAGELFF.

This chain links TRBV27 with TRBJ1-2; unclear D gene. In germline, CDR1 is MNHEY, CDR2 SMNVEV (reference sequence). The CDR3 length is 13 residues. The V end lost 2 bases, the J end lost 7 bases, and 11 bases lay between the germline ends. The CDR3 loop is CASSLGPVGGYTF. DNA of the CDR3: TGTGCCAGCAGTTTAGGGCCGGTAGGTGGCTACACCTTC.

The V and J genes are TRBV5-1 and TRBJ1-1; D possibly corresponds to TRBD1 (6 bases). CDR3 length equals 15 residues. V was clipped by 2 bases and J by 1 base, with 12 bases between them. The germline V gene has CDR1 SGHRS and CDR2 YFSETQ. CDR3 loop: CASSLAGTRNTEAFF. In nucleotides, the CDR3 is TGCGCCAGCAGCTTAGCCGGGACAAGGAACACTGAAGCTTTCTTT.

V usage is TRBV3-1 (or the pseudogene TRBV3-2) and J usage is TRBJ1-1; D remains ambiguous. This CDR3 spans 16 amino acids. From germline, CDR1 is LGHDT and CDR2 YNNKEL (reference sequence). The ends were cut back, 7 bases at V and 4 bases at J, with 22 bases in the middle. In nucleotides, the CDR3 is TGTGCCAGCACCCCCGCCGGGAGGGCGGGAAGCACTGAAGCTTTCTTT. Its translation is CASTPAGRAGSTEAFF.

The chain couples TRBV7-2 to TRBJ2-1; 12 nucleotides line up with TRBD2. Trimming took 5 bases from V and 10 from J; bases not matched to a gene: 12. The CDR3 has 16 amino acids. The germline V gene has CDR1 SGHTA and CDR2 FQGNSA. The CDR3 spells CASSQSRLAGGEEQFF. In nucleotides, the CDR3 is TGTGCCAGCAGCCAGAGCCGGCTAGCGGGAGGGGAAGAGCAGTTCTTC.

The rearrangement joins TRBV2 to TRBJ1-6; 8 bases agree with TRBD1. Per germline, CDR1 SNHLY and CDR2 FYNNEI. CDR3 length: 14 residues. The V segment lost 6 bases and the J segment 9 bases; nucleotides outside the gene matches: 7. For the CDR3, the DNA is TGTGCCAGCAGAGAGACAGGGGTCCCTTCACCCCTCCACTTT. Translating gives CASRETGVPSPLHF.

This sequence joins TRBV2 and TRBJ2-4; D is possibly TRBD1 (6 bases). CDR3 length: 15 amino acids. The germline CDR1 and CDR2 sequences are SNHLY and FYNNEI. The V gene lost 6 bases and the J gene lost 3 bases, with 15 bases spanning the gap. Written as DNA, the CDR3 is TGTGCCAGCAGAGATACAGGGAAAGGCAAAAACATTCAGTACTTC. This codes for CASRDTGKGKNIQYF.

This clone was counted only a few times. The gene calls are TRBV5-5 and TRBJ1-5; a weak D match, TRBD1 (6 bases). The germline V and J ends were trimmed by 5 bases and 7 bases, with 19 bases remaining between them. The germline V gene has CDR1 SGHKS and CDR2 YYEKEE (reference sequence). CDR3 length equals 15 residues. The CDR3 loop is CASSLLITGNQPQHF. CDR3 DNA sequence: TGTGCCAGCAGTCTCCTAATTACAGGGAACCAGCCCCAGCATTTT.

V gene TRBV6-5 combines with J gene TRBJ2-7; 9 bases agree with TRBD1. The J segment lost 4 bases and the V segment lost 6 bases, leaving 7 bases of the junction unmatched. The CDR3 has 14 amino acids. CDR1 is MNHEY, CDR2 SVGAGI, per germline. The CDR3 coding sequence is TGTGCCAGCAGACCCGGACAGGGGAGGTACGAGCAGTACTTC. Protein: CASRPGQGRYEQYF.

This clone was detected only a few times. CDR3: CASSRQGTNYGYTF. CDR3 DNA: TGTGCCAGCAGTAGACAGGGAACTAACTATGGCTACACCTTC. The V gene is TRBV6-5, the J gene TRBJ1-2; 7 bases fit TRBD1. Germline trimming cut 5 bases from V and 0 bases from J; bases unmatched to any gene: 3. Germline V lookup: CDR1 MNHEY, CDR2 SVGAGI. The CDR3 sequence is 14 residues long.

V usage is TRBV30 and J usage is TRBJ1-1, with a tentative D call TRBD1 (6 bases). Germline V gives CDR1 GTSNPN, CDR2 SVGIG (reference sequence). V lost 0 bases and J 0 bases, leaving 14 bases between the germline ends. The CDR3 sequence is 16 residues long. Here the CDR3 DNA reads TGTGCCTGGAGTGTAAAAGGGGGACATTTGAACACTGAAGCTTTCTTT. It specifies CAWSVKGGHLNTEAFF.

The chain uses TRBV3-1 (or the pseudogene TRBV3-2) and TRBJ1-4; the D gene is possibly TRBD1 (5 bases). V was cut by 4 bases and J by 6 bases, with 12 bases left in between. This CDR3 comprises 14 residues. Germline assignment: CDR1 LGHDT and CDR2 YNNKEL (reference sequence). CDR3 nucleotide sequence: TGTGCCAGCAGCCTTCAGGGTGGGTATGAAAAACTGTTTTTT. It is translated as CASSLQGGYEKLFF.

The chain carries TRBV5-8 and TRBJ2-5; 15 bases fit TRBD2. J lost 2 bases, V lost 4 bases, and 6 bases had no gene match. From germline, CDR1 is SGHTS and CDR2 YDEGEE. This CDR3 is built from 17 residues. The CDR3 coding sequence is TGTGCCAGCAGCCGGGGACTAGCGGGAGGAAGGCAAGAGACCCAGTACTTC. This sequence encodes CASSRGLAGGRQETQYF.

This clone was counted once. The CDR3 DNA follows: TGTGCCAGCAGCTTGGTCAGTGGTGGAGGGGAGACCCAGTACTTC. It is translated as CASSLVSGGGETQYF. The J gene is TRBJ2-5, the V gene TRBV5-4; maybe TRBD2 (6 bases). The germline V and J ends were trimmed by 0 bases and 5 bases, with 14 bases remaining between them. Germline-derived CDR1 and CDR2 are SGHNT and YYREEE (reference sequence). This CDR3 contains 15 residues.

In its sample, this clone was seen once. The chain combines TRBV30 with TRBJ1-5; D is ambiguous. Germline V gene lookup returns CDR1 GTSNPN and CDR2 SVGIG (reference sequence). V was clipped by 0 bases and J by 0 bases, with 12 bases between them. The CDR3 has 16 residues. The DNA for the CDR3 is TGTGCCTGGAGTGTGCGAGGGTTGTATAGCAATCAGCCCCAGCATTTT. Translating it yields CAWSVRGLYSNQPQHF.